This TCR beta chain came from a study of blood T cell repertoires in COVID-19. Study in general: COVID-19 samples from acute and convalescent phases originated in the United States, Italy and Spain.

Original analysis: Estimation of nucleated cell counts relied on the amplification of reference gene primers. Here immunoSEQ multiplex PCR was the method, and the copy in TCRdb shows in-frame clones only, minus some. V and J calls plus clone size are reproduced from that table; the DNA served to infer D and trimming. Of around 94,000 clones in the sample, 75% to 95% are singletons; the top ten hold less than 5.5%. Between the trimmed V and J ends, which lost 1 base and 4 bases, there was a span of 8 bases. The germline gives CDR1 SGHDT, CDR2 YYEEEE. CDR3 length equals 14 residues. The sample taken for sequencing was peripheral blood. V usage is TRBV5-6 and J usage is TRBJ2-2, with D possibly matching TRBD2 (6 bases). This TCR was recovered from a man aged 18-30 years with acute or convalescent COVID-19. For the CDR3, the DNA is TGTGCCAGCAGCTTGAGGGGAGGCACCGGGGAGCTGTTTTTT. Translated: CASSLRGGTGELFF. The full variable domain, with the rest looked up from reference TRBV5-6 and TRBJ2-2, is DAGVTQSPTHLIKTRGQQVTLRCSPKSGHDTVSWYQQALGQGPQFIFQYYEEEERQRGNFPDRFSGHQFPNYSSELNVNALLLGDSALYLCASSLRGGTGELFFGEGSRLTVL.